This T cell receptor (beta chain) was sequenced for a study of shared clonotypes between healthy human individuals. Clones were read by immunoSEQ multiplex PCR, and TCRdb kept only the in-frame ones, dropping some. The table records about 480,000 clones, 60% to 80% of them present only once. Trimming pared 3 bases from V and 0 bases from J, leaving 14 bases between. Germline V CDR1 and CDR2: GTSNPN, SVGIG (reference sequence). The CDR3 covers 15 residues. The TCR comes from a middle-aged woman in good health. Some clones in this sample may be carry-over from other donors' samples. The V gene is TRBV30, the J gene TRBJ1-2, with unresolved D. The sample taken for sequencing was PBMCs. CDR3 sequence reads: CAWRGSEQTNYGYTF. DNA for the CDR3: TGTGCCTGGAGGGGGTCCGAACAAACTAACTATGGCTACACCTTC.